This T cell receptor (beta chain) derives from a study of beta chain features in type 1 diabetes. Expressed TCRB transcripts were sequenced after all isolated RNA was converted to cDNA. Sequenced by immunoSEQ multiplex PCR; TCRdb stores in-frame clones only, minus some. The table records more than 300,000 clones, about 10% of them present only once. Of note for this clone: Its specificity is not known.

The CDR3 runs 15 residues. V was clipped by 7 bases and J by 4 bases, with 17 bases between them. The germline V gene encodes CDR1 SGHTA and CDR2 FQGNSA. Study findings and constraints: Across all four CD4+ subsets, people with type 1 diabetes showed modestly shorter TCRB CDR3s.

The gene calls are TRBV7-2 and TRBJ1-5; D might be TRBD1 (5 bases). The specimen was central memory CD4+ T cells from blood. The source of this sequence is a man aged 30-40 years with type 1 diabetes. The CDR3 reads CASTGRGGGNQPQHF. CDR3 in DNA: TGTGCCAGCACCGGACGGGGCGGTGGGAATCAGCCCCAGCATTTT.